The rows below give T cell receptor beta chains drawn from one sample of a study of blood T cell repertoires in COVID-19. The data were produced by immunoSEQ multiplex PCR, yet TCRdb's version contains in-frame clones alone and is incomplete. Of over 150,000 clones listed, 65% to 80% are singletons. The sample was PBMCs or T cells enriched from blood (not recorded which). The receptors here all came from a woman in her 70s in a cohort exposed to, infected with or recovered from COVID-19 (not recorded which). CDR3s include the opening cysteine and the closing phenylalanine or tryptophan. The order of the fields is CDR3 length, D gene, clone size, J gene, V gene, CDR3 protein, CDR3 DNA. D genes are given only for firm matches. Size is omitted from some rows. Given values are once, few, many or a class for expanded clones.

length: 18
D: TRBD2
size: -
J: TRBJ2-3
V: TRBV27
CDR3: CASSFERKAGEGADTQYF
DNA: TGTGCCAGCAGTTTCGAACGAAAAGCGGGAGAGGGGGCAGATACGCAGTATTTT

length: 14
D: TRBD1
size: few
J: TRBJ1-2
V: TRBV2
CDR3: CASSAGTGAYGYTF
DNA: TGTGCCAGCAGCGCCGGGACAGGGGCCTATGGCTACACCTTC

length: 17
D: TRBD1
size: -
J: TRBJ2-7
V: TRBV7-9
CDR3: CASSSRQGAGAQYEQYF
DNA: TGTGCCAGCAGCTCCCGACAGGGGGCGGGGGCGCAATACGAGCAGTACTTC

length: 16
D: TRBD1
size: few
J: TRBJ2-1
V: TRBV5-1
CDR3: CASSLGGTGVDNEQFF
DNA: TGCGCCAGCAGCTTGGGGGGGACAGGTGTCGACAATGAGCAGTTCTTC

length: 13
D: TRBD2
size: -
J: TRBJ2-7
V: TRBV28
CDR3: CASTSDTSYEQYF
DNA: TGTGCCAGTACTAGCGACACCTCCTACGAGCAGTACTTC

length: 18
D: -
size: -
J: TRBJ2-4
V: TRBV6-6
CDR3: CASSLTPQGGLAKNIQYF
DNA: TGTGCCAGCAGTCTTACACCCCAGGGGGGACTAGCCAAAAACATTCAGTACTTC

length: 14
D: TRBD2
size: many
J: TRBJ2-7
V: TRBV28
CDR3: CASSGTSGSYEQYF
DNA: TGTGCCAGCAGTGGGACTAGCGGGAGTTACGAGCAGTACTTC

length: 16
D: TRBD1
size: -
J: TRBJ1-5
V: TRBV28
CDR3: CASSPVGQGGNQPQHF
DNA: TGTGCCAGCAGCCCAGTCGGACAGGGCGGCAATCAGCCCCAGCATTTT

length: 15
D: TRBD1
size: once
J: TRBJ1-6
V: TRBV30
CDR3: CAWRTWDREYSPLHF
DNA: TGTGCCTGGCGGACGTGGGACAGGGAGTATTCACCCCTCCACTTT

length: 17
D: -
size: few
J: TRBJ2-6
V: TRBV10-3
CDR3: CAISDTAAQAGANVLTF
DNA: TGTGCCATCAGTGATACGGCAGCTCAGGCGGGGGCCAACGTCCTGACTTTC

length: 18
D: -
size: -
J: TRBJ1-4
V: TRBV4-2
CDR3: CASSQERDGIATNEKLFF
DNA: TGTGCCAGCAGCCAAGAAAGAGACGGGATAGCAACTAATGAAAAACTGTTTTTT

length: 18
D: TRBD2
size: once
J: TRBJ2-1
V: TRBV19
CDR3: CASSRLAGARSSYNEQFF
DNA: TGTGCCAGTAGTCGGCTAGCGGGAGCCCGGAGCTCCTACAATGAGCAGTTCTTC

length: 13
D: -
size: -
J: TRBJ2-5
V: TRBV11-2
CDR3: CASSRGPVETQYF
DNA: TGTGCCAGCAGCCGAGGGCCTGTAGAGACCCAGTACTTC

length: 15
D: TRBD2
size: -
J: TRBJ2-7
V: TRBV2
CDR3: CASRPGTSGIHEQYF
DNA: TGTGCCAGCAGGCCCGGGACTAGCGGGATACACGAGCAGTACTTC

length: 14
D: -
size: -
J: TRBJ1-5
V: TRBV5-1
CDR3: CASSLQGGDQPQHF
DNA: TGCGCCAGCAGCTTACAGGGTGGCGATCAGCCCCAGCATTTT

length: 14
D: -
size: -
J: TRBJ1-1
V: TRBV18
CDR3: CASSRESVNTEAFF
DNA: TGTGCCAGCTCTCGCGAAAGCGTGAACACTGAAGCTTTCTTT

length: 15
D: -
size: -
J: TRBJ1-2
V: TRBV9
CDR3: CASSVGSREGYGYTF
DNA: TGTGCCAGCAGCGTAGGGAGCAGGGAGGGATATGGCTACACCTTC

length: 15
D: TRBD2
size: -
J: TRBJ2-7
V: TRBV7-2
CDR3: CASSLGGTSVYEQYF
DNA: TGTGCCAGCAGCTTAGGAGGGACTAGCGTATACGAGCAGTACTTC

length: 15
D: -
size: once
J: TRBJ2-5
V: TRBV7-3
CDR3: CASSFGTGGQETQYF
DNA: TGTGCCAGCAGCTTCGGGACTGGGGGCCAAGAGACCCAGTACTTC

length: 16
D: -
size: -
J: TRBJ2-2
V: TRBV18
CDR3: CASSPGLASNTGELFF
DNA: TGTGCCAGCTCACCTGGGCTAGCGAGTAACACCGGGGAGCTGTTTTTT

length: 18
D: -
size: few
J: TRBJ1-5
V: TRBV5-6
CDR3: CASSSLGGAYRGDQPQHF
DNA: TGTGCCAGCAGCTCGTTAGGGGGGGCGTACCGGGGAGATCAGCCCCAGCATTTT

length: 14
D: TRBD2
size: -
J: TRBJ2-1
V: TRBV3-1/TRBV3-2
CDR3: CASSQDQSGRALVF
DNA: TGTGCCAGCAGCCAAGATCAAAGCGGGAGGGCCTTGGTCTTC

length: 17
D: TRBD2
size: few
J: TRBJ2-7
V: TRBV5-6
CDR3: CASSLKAVAGQSYEQYF
DNA: TGTGCCAGCAGCTTAAAGGCAGTAGCGGGCCAGAGCTACGAGCAGTACTTC

length: 13
D: -
size: -
J: TRBJ2-5
V: TRBV29-1
CDR3: CSAGQAGAETQYF
DNA: TGCAGCGCTGGGCAGGCGGGCGCGGAGACCCAGTACTTC

length: 14
D: TRBD2
size: -
J: TRBJ2-1
V: TRBV12-5
CDR3: CASGSLAGIGEQFF
DNA: TGTGCTAGTGGCTCACTAGCGGGTATAGGTGAGCAGTTCTTC

length: 14
D: TRBD1
size: once
J: TRBJ2-5
V: TRBV25-1
CDR3: CASTGQGGQETQYF
DNA: TGTGCCAGCACCGGACAGGGAGGCCAAGAGACCCAGTACTTC

length: 17
D: TRBD2
size: -
J: TRBJ2-2
V: TRBV19
CDR3: CASSRLAGGPYAGELFF
DNA: TGTGCCAGTTCACGTCTAGCGGGAGGGCCGTACGCCGGGGAGCTGTTTTTT

length: 15
D: -
size: -
J: TRBJ2-2
V: TRBV9
CDR3: CASSVELLNTGELFF
DNA: TGTGCCAGCAGCGTAGAACTCCTGAACACCGGGGAGCTGTTTTTT

length: 14
D: -
size: -
J: TRBJ2-1
V: TRBV7-8
CDR3: CATAGLVNYNEQFF
DNA: TGTGCCACCGCGGGGCTAGTAAACTACAATGAGCAGTTCTTC

length: 14
D: -
size: few
J: TRBJ1-1
V: TRBV7-3
CDR3: CASSLGGMNTEAFF
DNA: TGTGCCAGCAGCTTAGGGGGGATGAACACTGAAGCTTTCTTT

length: 17
D: TRBD2
size: -
J: TRBJ2-1
V: TRBV28
CDR3: CASSPTAGTSVYNEQFF
DNA: TGTGCCAGCAGCCCCACGGCCGGGACTAGCGTATACAATGAGCAGTTCTTC

length: 14
D: TRBD1
size: -
J: TRBJ1-5
V: TRBV2
CDR3: CASSGTGGVQPQHF
DNA: TGTGCCAGCTCCGGGACAGGGGGCGTCCAGCCCCAGCATTTT

length: 15
D: TRBD2
size: -
J: TRBJ2-1
V: TRBV28
CDR3: CASNHIAGGSNEQFF
DNA: TGTGCCAGCAACCATATAGCGGGAGGTTCGAATGAGCAGTTCTTC

length: 16
D: TRBD2
size: -
J: TRBJ2-3
V: TRBV4-1
CDR3: CASSQAVGAGEDTQYF
DNA: TGCGCCAGCAGCCAAGCCGTCGGGGCGGGAGAGGATACGCAGTATTTT

length: 15
D: TRBD1
size: -
J: TRBJ2-7
V: TRBV5-4
CDR3: CASSLGGQGVYEQYF
DNA: TGTGCCAGCAGCTTAGGGGGACAGGGGGTCTACGAGCAGTACTTC

length: 15
D: TRBD1
size: -
J: TRBJ1-1
V: TRBV27
CDR3: CASKGQGNMNTEAFF
DNA: TGTGCCAGCAAGGGACAGGGCAACATGAACACTGAAGCTTTCTTT

length: 14
D: -
size: -
J: TRBJ1-1
V: TRBV18
CDR3: CASSPPSVNTEAFF
DNA: TGTGCCAGCTCACCACCGTCCGTGAACACTGAAGCTTTCTTT

length: 12
D: -
size: -
J: TRBJ1-2
V: TRBV5-1
CDR3: CASREDFYGYTF
DNA: TGCGCCAGCAGGGAGGACTTCTATGGCTACACCTTC

length: 15
D: -
size: -
J: TRBJ1-3
V: TRBV9
CDR3: CASSVQGYSGNTIYF
DNA: TGTGCCAGCAGCGTCCAGGGTTACTCTGGAAACACCATATATTTT

length: 17
D: TRBD1
size: -
J: TRBJ1-2
V: TRBV4-2
CDR3: CASSQGFGLTGGGGYTF
DNA: TGTGCCAGCAGCCAAGGGTTCGGATTAACAGGGGGCGGAGGCTACACCTTC

length: 14
D: TRBD1
size: -
J: TRBJ1-2
V: TRBV5-6
CDR3: CASSRGTGNYGYTF
DNA: TGTGCCAGCAGCCGTGGGACAGGGAACTATGGCTACACCTTC

length: 16
D: TRBD2
size: -
J: TRBJ2-1
V: TRBV7-8
CDR3: CASSLARLAGYNEQFF
DNA: TGTGCCAGCAGCTTAGCGAGGCTAGCGGGGTACAATGAGCAGTTCTTC